These T cell receptor beta chains were read from a single sample in a study of blood T cell repertoires in COVID-19. Only in-frame clones appear in the TCRdb table, and some are missing; sequencing was by immunoSEQ multiplex PCR. This table holds around 260,000 clones, roughly 86% found once. The sample taken for sequencing was peripheral blood. Receptors originate from a woman between 50 and 59 years old with acute or convalescent COVID-19. CDR3s include the opening cysteine and the closing phenylalanine or tryptophan. Fields, in order: V gene, J gene, D gene, clone size, CDR3 DNA, CDR3 protein. The D gene is left open where the match is weak. The size field is filled for only some rows; it gives once, few, many or a size class.

V gene: TRBV18
J gene: TRBJ1-5
D gene: .
clone size: .
CDR3 DNA: TGTGCCAGCTCACTGAACCAGGCGTATAGCAATCAGCCCCAGCATTTT
CDR3 protein: CASSLNQAYSNQPQHF

V gene: TRBV28
J gene: TRBJ2-3
D gene: TRBD2
clone size: once
CDR3 DNA: TGTGCCAGCAGTCCCGGACTAGCGGCAAGCACAGATACGCAGTATTTT
CDR3 protein: CASSPGLAASTDTQYF

V gene: TRBV7-8
J gene: TRBJ2-7
D gene: TRBD1
clone size: .
CDR3 DNA: TGTGCCAGCAGCTTAGGAGTGACAGGGATCTACGAGCAGTACTTC
CDR3 protein: CASSLGVTGIYEQYF

V gene: TRBV28
J gene: TRBJ2-7
D gene: TRBD1
clone size: .
CDR3 DNA: TGTGCCAGCAGTCAACAATCGGGACAGGGGATCGAGCAGTACTTC
CDR3 protein: CASSQQSGQGIEQYF

V gene: TRBV24-1
J gene: TRBJ1-5
D gene: .
clone size: .
CDR3 DNA: TGTGCCACCAGTGATTTAAGGGAGGGGGATCAGCCCCAGCATTTT
CDR3 protein: CATSDLREGDQPQHF

V gene: TRBV6-1
J gene: TRBJ2-7
D gene: TRBD1
clone size: .
CDR3 DNA: TGTGCCAGCAGTGAGGGCGCAGGGGGCGGGGAGCAGTACTTC
CDR3 protein: CASSEGAGGGEQYF

V gene: TRBV28
J gene: TRBJ1-2
D gene: .
clone size: .
CDR3 DNA: TGTGCCAGCAGTTTAGGAGGGGCGGGCTATGGCTACACCTTC
CDR3 protein: CASSLGGAGYGYTF

V gene: TRBV19
J gene: TRBJ1-2
D gene: .
clone size: once
CDR3 DNA: TGTGCCAGTAGTTCATCCGGGACACTAATTGCCCGCCGTGGCTACACCTTC
CDR3 protein: CASSSSGTLIARRGYTF

V gene: TRBV27
J gene: TRBJ1-6
D gene: .
clone size: .
CDR3 DNA: TGTGCCAGCAGTTGGCAAGTCAGTTCACCCCTCCACTTT
CDR3 protein: CASSWQVSSPLHF

V gene: TRBV3-1/TRBV3-2
J gene: TRBJ1-4
D gene: TRBD1
clone size: .
CDR3 DNA: TGTGCCAGCAGCCAAGAGGGATGGGCAGGGGGAGAAAAACTGTTTTTT
CDR3 protein: CASSQEGWAGGEKLFF

V gene: TRBV27
J gene: TRBJ2-7
D gene: TRBD1
clone size: .
CDR3 DNA: TGTGCCAGCAGTGGGACAGGAGACTACGAGCAGTACTTC
CDR3 protein: CASSGTGDYEQYF

V gene: TRBV5-1
J gene: TRBJ1-2
D gene: .
clone size: .
CDR3 DNA: TGCGCCAGCAGCTCGAACAGGGAACAAAACTATGGCTACACCTTC
CDR3 protein: CASSSNREQNYGYTF

V gene: TRBV19
J gene: TRBJ1-1
D gene: TRBD1
clone size: .
CDR3 DNA: TGTGCCACCCGGAGGGGGCCGACAACTGAAGCTTTCTTT
CDR3 protein: CATRRGPTTEAFF

V gene: TRBV10-3
J gene: TRBJ1-2
D gene: .
clone size: once
CDR3 DNA: TGTGCCATCAATATGGAATGGGTTGTTTCAGGGACAAACTATGGCTACACCTTC
CDR3 protein: CAINMEWVVSGTNYGYTF

V gene: TRBV15
J gene: TRBJ1-1
D gene: .
clone size: .
CDR3 DNA: TGTGCCACCAGCAGAGCAGCGCAGTTGAACACTGAAGCTTTCTTT
CDR3 protein: CATSRAAQLNTEAFF

V gene: TRBV10-1
J gene: TRBJ2-7
D gene: .
clone size: .
CDR3 DNA: TGCGCCAGCAGTGAGAGCGGCTCCTACGAGCAGTACTTC
CDR3 protein: CASSESGSYEQYF

V gene: TRBV3-1/TRBV3-2
J gene: TRBJ2-7
D gene: .
clone size: .
CDR3 DNA: TGTGCCAGCAGCCTTCCCGGACTTCCACCCGAACACTACGAGCAGTACTTC
CDR3 protein: CASSLPGLPPEHYEQYF

V gene: TRBV6-5
J gene: TRBJ2-7
D gene: TRBD1
clone size: few
CDR3 DNA: TGTGCCAGCAGTCCTAGGGACAGGGGATACGAGCAGTACTTC
CDR3 protein: CASSPRDRGYEQYF

V gene: TRBV28
J gene: TRBJ1-2
D gene: .
clone size: .
CDR3 DNA: TGTGCCAGCAACCCTGGGGGGTCAGGGTATGGCTACACCTTC
CDR3 protein: CASNPGGSGYGYTF

V gene: TRBV11-2
J gene: TRBJ2-5
D gene: TRBD2
clone size: .
CDR3 DNA: TGTGCCAGCAGCTTAGCGGGGAGGGATGGGGAGACCCAGTACTTC
CDR3 protein: CASSLAGRDGETQYF

V gene: TRBV27
J gene: TRBJ2-5
D gene: .
clone size: .
CDR3 DNA: TGTGCCAGCAGGCATACAGGGCCCCAAGAGACCCAGTACTTC
CDR3 protein: CASRHTGPQETQYF

V gene: TRBV5-1
J gene: TRBJ2-1
D gene: TRBD1
clone size: .
CDR3 DNA: TGCGCCAGCAGCCCCGACAGGGGGCAAATAAATGAGCAGTTCTTC
CDR3 protein: CASSPDRGQINEQFF

V gene: TRBV2
J gene: TRBJ2-7
D gene: TRBD1
clone size: .
CDR3 DNA: TGTGCCAGCAGAGTAAGGACAGGGGGCGCGGGTGAGCAGTACTTC
CDR3 protein: CASRVRTGGAGEQYF

V gene: TRBV6-6
J gene: TRBJ1-1
D gene: .
clone size: .
CDR3 DNA: TGTGCCAGCAGTCCTTCTCGAAGGGGAGGCACTGAAGCTTTCTTT
CDR3 protein: CASSPSRRGGTEAFF

V gene: TRBV2
J gene: TRBJ1-5
D gene: TRBD1
clone size: once
CDR3 DNA: TGTGCCAGCAGTGGGGCCGGGACAGCCGAAAATCAGCCCCAGCATTTT
CDR3 protein: CASSGAGTAENQPQHF

V gene: TRBV5-6
J gene: TRBJ1-5
D gene: .
clone size: .
CDR3 DNA: TGTGCCAGCAGCTTAAGAGTAAGAGCTAGCAATCAGCCCCAGCATTTT
CDR3 protein: CASSLRVRASNQPQHF

V gene: TRBV5-4
J gene: TRBJ2-1
D gene: TRBD2
clone size: .
CDR3 DNA: TGTGCCAGCAGCTTGGGTGGACTAGCGGGACGCAATGAGCAGTTCTTC
CDR3 protein: CASSLGGLAGRNEQFF

V gene: TRBV7-2
J gene: TRBJ2-7
D gene: .
clone size: .
CDR3 DNA: TGTGCCAGCAGCTTGAGTTTTCCTAGGAGGCAGTACTTC
CDR3 protein: CASSLSFPRRQYF

V gene: TRBV28
J gene: TRBJ2-2
D gene: TRBD1
clone size: .
CDR3 DNA: TGTGCCAGCAGTTTTGGGTACCTAGGGGGCCGGAACACCGGGGAGCTGTTTTTT
CDR3 protein: CASSFGYLGGRNTGELFF

V gene: TRBV9
J gene: TRBJ2-7
D gene: TRBD2
clone size: few
CDR3 DNA: TGTGCCAGCAGCGTAGGAGGGACTAGCGGCTACGAGCAGTACTTC
CDR3 protein: CASSVGGTSGYEQYF

V gene: TRBV6-5
J gene: TRBJ2-3
D gene: .
clone size: .
CDR3 DNA: TGTGCCAGCAGTTACGAGGCTTCAGATACGCAGTATTTT
CDR3 protein: CASSYEASDTQYF

V gene: TRBV7-8
J gene: TRBJ2-1
D gene: TRBD2
clone size: .
CDR3 DNA: TGTGCCAGCAGCTTCGGGACTAGCCGCTACAATGAGCAGTTCTTC
CDR3 protein: CASSFGTSRYNEQFF

V gene: TRBV6-4
J gene: TRBJ2-3
D gene: .
clone size: once
CDR3 DNA: TGTGCCAGCAGTGAAGGAGTGGCAGATACGCAGTATTTT
CDR3 protein: CASSEGVADTQYF

V gene: TRBV7-2
J gene: TRBJ2-3
D gene: .
clone size: .
CDR3 DNA: TGTGCCAGCAGAGGTCGACAACCAGATACGCAGTATTTT
CDR3 protein: CASRGRQPDTQYF

V gene: TRBV5-1
J gene: TRBJ1-1
D gene: TRBD1
clone size: once
CDR3 DNA: TGCGCCAGCAGCTTGATGGGACAGACGAACACTGAAGCTTTCTTT
CDR3 protein: CASSLMGQTNTEAFF

V gene: TRBV7-9
J gene: TRBJ2-1
D gene: TRBD1
clone size: .
CDR3 DNA: TGTGCCAGCACCATCTATGGGACAGGGGGACTAAATGAGCAGTTCTTC
CDR3 protein: CASTIYGTGGLNEQFF

V gene: TRBV28
J gene: TRBJ2-7
D gene: .
clone size: once
CDR3 DNA: TGTGCCAGCAGTTTGGCGGGTTGGTCCTACGAGCAGTACTTC
CDR3 protein: CASSLAGWSYEQYF

V gene: TRBV15
J gene: TRBJ1-2
D gene: .
clone size: .
CDR3 DNA: TGTGCCACCAGCAGAGGTTTGATAGGGGGCTATGGCTACACCTTC
CDR3 protein: CATSRGLIGGYGYTF

V gene: TRBV6-5
J gene: TRBJ2-1
D gene: .
clone size: .
CDR3 DNA: TGTGCCGGTAGCCTAACACACTCCTACAATGAGCAGTTCTTC
CDR3 protein: CAGSLTHSYNEQFF

V gene: TRBV30
J gene: TRBJ1-2
D gene: TRBD1
clone size: few
CDR3 DNA: TGTGCCTGGAGTAAGGGGACAGGGGCGAAGAACTATGGCTACACCTTC
CDR3 protein: CAWSKGTGAKNYGYTF

V gene: TRBV7-9
J gene: TRBJ2-2
D gene: TRBD1
clone size: .
CDR3 DNA: TGTGCCAGCAGCTTACGGACAGGGGGCTCCGGGGAGCTGTTTTTT
CDR3 protein: CASSLRTGGSGELFF

V gene: TRBV5-4
J gene: TRBJ1-3
D gene: TRBD1
clone size: .
CDR3 DNA: TGTGCCAGCAGCTTCGACAGGGGCTCTGGAAACACCATATATTTT
CDR3 protein: CASSFDRGSGNTIYF

V gene: TRBV3-1/TRBV3-2
J gene: TRBJ1-2
D gene: TRBD1
clone size: .
CDR3 DNA: TGTGCCAGCAGCCAACTCGGACAGGGGGACGGCTACACCTTC
CDR3 protein: CASSQLGQGDGYTF

V gene: TRBV3-1/TRBV3-2
J gene: TRBJ1-5
D gene: .
clone size: .
CDR3 DNA: TGTGCCAGCAGCCAAGATCAAGGGGTGGGACAGCCCCAGCATTTT
CDR3 protein: CASSQDQGVGQPQHF

V gene: TRBV9
J gene: TRBJ2-5
D gene: .
clone size: .
CDR3 DNA: TGTGCCAGCAGCGTAACGACGATCCGGGGGGAGACCCAGTACTTC
CDR3 protein: CASSVTTIRGETQYF

V gene: TRBV18
J gene: TRBJ2-1
D gene: .
clone size: .
CDR3 DNA: TGTGCCAGCTCACCCGAGGAGGGCGCCTACAATGAGCAGTTCTTC
CDR3 protein: CASSPEEGAYNEQFF

V gene: TRBV3-1/TRBV3-2
J gene: TRBJ2-3
D gene: TRBD1
clone size: .
CDR3 DNA: TGTGCCAGCAGCATAACCGGGGACAGCCGCACAGATACGCAGTATTTT
CDR3 protein: CASSITGDSRTDTQYF

V gene: TRBV30
J gene: TRBJ1-1
D gene: .
clone size: .
CDR3 DNA: TGTGCCTGGAACCGGGGTGTAGAGACTGAAGCTTTCTTT
CDR3 protein: CAWNRGVETEAFF

V gene: TRBV21-1
J gene: TRBJ2-7
D gene: .
clone size: .
CDR3 DNA: TGTGCCAGCAACTCGGGACAGGGCTACGAGCAGTACTTC
CDR3 protein: CASNSGQGYEQYF

V gene: TRBV6-5
J gene: TRBJ1-3
D gene: .
clone size: .
CDR3 DNA: TGTGCCACCCGATCAGAGGCTAGCTCTGGAAACACCATATATTTT
CDR3 protein: CATRSEASSGNTIYF

V gene: TRBV5-4
J gene: TRBJ1-4
D gene: .
clone size: .
CDR3 DNA: TGTGCCAGCAGCTTGGACAGGTTTAATGAAAAACTGTTTTTT
CDR3 protein: CASSLDRFNEKLFF

V gene: TRBV27
J gene: TRBJ2-7
D gene: TRBD2
clone size: .
CDR3 DNA: TGTGCCAGCAGTCCGGGACTAGCGGGAGGGCCCCACGAGCAGTACTTC
CDR3 protein: CASSPGLAGGPHEQYF

V gene: TRBV7-3
J gene: TRBJ2-1
D gene: .
clone size: .
CDR3 DNA: TGTGCCAGCAGCTTACAGGCAAGTGACAATGAGCAGTTCTTC
CDR3 protein: CASSLQASDNEQFF

V gene: TRBV28
J gene: TRBJ2-1
D gene: TRBD2
clone size: .
CDR3 DNA: TGTGCCAGCAGTCTGCTAGCGGGAGCGCAGTTCTTC
CDR3 protein: CASSLLAGAQFF